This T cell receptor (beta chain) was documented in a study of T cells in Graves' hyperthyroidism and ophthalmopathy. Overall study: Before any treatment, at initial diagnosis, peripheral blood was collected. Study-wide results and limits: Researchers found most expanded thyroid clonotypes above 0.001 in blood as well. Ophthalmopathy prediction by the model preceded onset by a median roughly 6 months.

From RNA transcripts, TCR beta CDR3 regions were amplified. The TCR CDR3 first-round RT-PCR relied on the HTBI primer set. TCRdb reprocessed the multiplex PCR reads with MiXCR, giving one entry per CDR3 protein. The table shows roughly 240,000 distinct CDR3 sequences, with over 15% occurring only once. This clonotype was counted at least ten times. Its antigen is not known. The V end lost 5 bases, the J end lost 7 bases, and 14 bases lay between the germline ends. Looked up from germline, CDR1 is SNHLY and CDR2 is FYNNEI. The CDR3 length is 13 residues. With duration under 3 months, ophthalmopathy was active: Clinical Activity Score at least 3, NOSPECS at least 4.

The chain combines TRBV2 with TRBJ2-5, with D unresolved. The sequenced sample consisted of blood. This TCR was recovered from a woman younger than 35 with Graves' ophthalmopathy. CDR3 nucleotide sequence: TGTGCCAGCAGTCAGGACCCCCGAGGGACCCAGTACTTC. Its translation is CASSQDPRGTQYF.